The rows below give T cell receptor beta chains drawn from one sample of a study of technical replicates of blood from several donors. The repertoire was sequenced with immunoSEQ multiplex PCR; TCRdb's copy has only in-frame clones and lacks some. The sample contains roughly 80,000 clones, about 96% of which appear only once. Specimen: T cells isolated from PBMCs. These receptors came from a human donor in good health. CDR3s include the opening cysteine and the closing phenylalanine or tryptophan. A D gene is named only where the DNA matches it firmly. Rows may omit the clone size; those that give it use once, few, many or a size class.

CDR3 protein: CAISESTSGNEQFF
CDR3 DNA: TGTGCCATCAGTGAGTCGACTAGCGGCAATGAGCAGTTCTTC
clone size: .
D gene: TRBD2
V gene: TRBV10-3
CDR3 length: 14
J gene: TRBJ2-1

CDR3 protein: CASSPDGESLYGYTF
CDR3 DNA: TGTGCCAGCAGCCCCGACGGGGAATCCCTATATGGCTACACCTTC
clone size: .
D gene: .
V gene: TRBV9
CDR3 length: 15
J gene: TRBJ1-2

CDR3 protein: CASSQRGAPNTEAFF
CDR3 DNA: TGTGCCAGCAGCCAGCGGGGGGCCCCGAACACTGAAGCTTTCTTT
clone size: .
D gene: .
V gene: TRBV7-9
CDR3 length: 15
J gene: TRBJ1-1

CDR3 protein: CAISEPRDRGNTEAFF
CDR3 DNA: TGTGCCATCAGTGAGCCCCGGGACAGGGGGAACACTGAAGCTTTCTTT
clone size: .
D gene: TRBD1
V gene: TRBV10-3
CDR3 length: 16
J gene: TRBJ1-1

CDR3 protein: CATSKGQGLNTEAFF
CDR3 DNA: TGTGCCACCAGCAAAGGACAGGGCTTGAACACTGAAGCTTTCTTT
clone size: .
D gene: TRBD1
V gene: TRBV15
CDR3 length: 15
J gene: TRBJ1-1

CDR3 protein: CASSPNRGPREQYF
CDR3 DNA: TGTGCCAGCAGTCCCAACAGGGGCCCTCGGGAGCAGTACTTC
clone size: .
D gene: TRBD1
V gene: TRBV28
CDR3 length: 14
J gene: TRBJ2-7

CDR3 protein: CASGATGNEQYF
CDR3 DNA: TGTGCTAGTGGAGCTACAGGGAACGAGCAGTACTTC
clone size: .
D gene: .
V gene: TRBV12-5
CDR3 length: 12
J gene: TRBJ2-7

CDR3 protein: CASSQSGQGHTIYF
CDR3 DNA: TGTGCCAGCAGTCAGTCTGGACAGGGTCACACCATATATTTT
clone size: .
D gene: TRBD1
V gene: TRBV27
CDR3 length: 14
J gene: TRBJ1-3

CDR3 protein: CASSFGTGDSNQPQHF
CDR3 DNA: TGTGCCAGCAGCTTTGGCACAGGGGATAGCAATCAGCCCCAGCATTTT
clone size: .
D gene: TRBD1
V gene: TRBV5-4
CDR3 length: 16
J gene: TRBJ1-5

CDR3 protein: CASSLVAGVVNEQFF
CDR3 DNA: TGTGCCAGCAGTTTGGTTGCGGGAGTCGTAAATGAGCAGTTCTTC
clone size: .
D gene: TRBD2
V gene: TRBV28
CDR3 length: 15
J gene: TRBJ2-1

CDR3 protein: CASSLVQTGSGELFF
CDR3 DNA: TGTGCTAGCAGCTTAGTACAAACGGGATCCGGGGAGCTGTTTTTT
clone size: .
D gene: .
V gene: TRBV7-7
CDR3 length: 15
J gene: TRBJ2-2

CDR3 protein: CASSPPGTGELFF
CDR3 DNA: TGTGCCAGCAGCCCGCCAGGGACCGGGGAGCTGTTTTTT
clone size: .
D gene: .
V gene: TRBV11-3
CDR3 length: 13
J gene: TRBJ2-2

CDR3 protein: CASSIPAGANVLTF
CDR3 DNA: TGTGCCAGTAGTATCCCCGCGGGGGCCAACGTCCTGACTTTC
clone size: .
D gene: .
V gene: TRBV19
CDR3 length: 14
J gene: TRBJ2-6

CDR3 protein: CASSFSRGDEQYF
CDR3 DNA: TGTGCCAGCTCTTTTTCCAGGGGTGACGAGCAGTACTTC
clone size: .
D gene: .
V gene: TRBV18
CDR3 length: 13
J gene: TRBJ2-7

CDR3 protein: CASSLARGDKEKLFF
CDR3 DNA: TGCGCCAGCAGCTTGGCCAGGGGGGACAAGGAAAAACTGTTTTTT
clone size: .
D gene: TRBD1
V gene: TRBV5-1
CDR3 length: 15
J gene: TRBJ1-4

CDR3 protein: CASSSQSGNYGYTF
CDR3 DNA: TGTGCCAGCAGTTCCCAAAGCGGTAACTATGGCTACACCTTC
clone size: .
D gene: .
V gene: TRBV6-6
CDR3 length: 14
J gene: TRBJ1-2

CDR3 protein: CASSLPGQETQYF
CDR3 DNA: TGCGCCAGCAGCCTTCCGGGACAAGAGACCCAGTACTTC
clone size: .
D gene: .
V gene: TRBV5-1
CDR3 length: 13
J gene: TRBJ2-5

CDR3 protein: CATQGTEHSYEQYF
CDR3 DNA: TGTGCCACCCAAGGGACAGAACACTCCTACGAGCAGTACTTC
clone size: .
D gene: TRBD1
V gene: TRBV10-3
CDR3 length: 14
J gene: TRBJ2-7

CDR3 protein: CASSYRAGYNEQFF
CDR3 DNA: TGTGCCAGCAGTTACCGGGCGGGGTACAATGAGCAGTTCTTC
clone size: .
D gene: .
V gene: TRBV6-5
CDR3 length: 14
J gene: TRBJ2-1

CDR3 protein: CSATANYGYTF
CDR3 DNA: TGCAGTGCTACGGCTAACTATGGCTACACCTTC
clone size: .
D gene: .
V gene: TRBV20-1
CDR3 length: 11
J gene: TRBJ1-2

CDR3 protein: CASSPGGLTAFF
CDR3 DNA: TGTGCCAGCAGCCCGGGGGGATTAACAGCTTTCTTT
clone size: .
D gene: .
V gene: TRBV7-2
CDR3 length: 12
J gene: TRBJ1-1

CDR3 protein: CASSPIRGREGYTF
CDR3 DNA: TGTGCCAGCTCACCAATCAGGGGGCGAGAGGGCTACACCTTC
clone size: few
D gene: TRBD1
V gene: TRBV18
CDR3 length: 14
J gene: TRBJ1-2